This T cell receptor (beta chain) was obtained from a study of beta chain features in type 1 diabetes. Study in general: Age and gender were similar between patients and healthy donors, as were cell yields. Whole-study results and caveats: Across all four CD4+ subsets, people with type 1 diabetes showed modestly shorter TCRB CDR3s.

Expressed TCRB transcripts were sequenced because the isolated RNA had all been reverse transcribed beforehand. Sequencing used immunoSEQ multiplex PCR; TCRdb keeps in-frame clones, though not all of them. Of roughly 400,000 clones in the sample, around 10% were seen once. This clone occurred a few times. Its specificity is unknown. CDR1 and CDR2 (germline): MNHEY, SVGAGI. V was pared by 5 bases and J by 0 bases, with 13 bases between. The CDR3 contains 15 residues. The chain joins TRBV6-5 to TRBJ1-2; D gene unclear. Sample: central memory CD4+ T cells from blood. The source is a man younger than 40 with type 1 diabetes. CDR3 DNA: TGTGCCAGCAGTGCGGTCATAATAGCTAACTATGGCTACACCTTC. Its protein product is CASSAVIIANYGYTF.